This T cell receptor (beta chain) stems from a study of CD8 T cells in Susac syndrome. V shed 6 bases and J 3 bases; nucleotides not matched to a gene: 9. CDR3 size: 14 residues. The germline V gene has CDR1 SQVTM and CDR2 ANQGSEA. With random hexamers, roughly 0.45 to 1 ug RNA was reverse transcribed. Each CDR3 protein is one row after TCRdb ran MiXCR on the immunoSEQ multiplex PCR reads. This table holds a few hundred thousand distinct CDR3 sequences, about 92% found once. Material: CD4+ T cells from PBMCs. This TCR was sampled from a human donor with multiple sclerosis. The V call is TRBV29-1, the J call TRBJ2-7; TRBD2 matches at 9 bases. The CDR3 protein is CSVVPGLAYYEQYF. As DNA, the CDR3 is TGCAGCGTCGTTCCGGGACTAGCCTACTACGAGCAGTACTTC.